The following is a T cell receptor (beta chain) sequence with its context. The target antigen is unknown. Several immunoSEQ plates held equal portions of the genomic DNA taken from each subset. Per the study methods: ImmunoSEQ output held junction-only sequences without quality scores, so filtering differed. Only in-frame clones appear in the TCRdb table, and some are missing; sequencing was by immunoSEQ multiplex PCR. The V and J calls and clone size were taken over from that table, and D and trimming were inferred from the DNA. This repertoire shows 2 million or so clones, 85% to 95% found once; its top ten account for about 0.13%. This sample stems from a study of shared clonotypes between healthy human individuals. Study results and caveats: Naive CD4 clonotypes overlapped across several donors at roughly 5.1%. Memory subsets had estimated richness that was generally smaller than that of naive subsets.

This clonotype originated in a man younger than 30 in good health. Sequencing was performed on naive CD4+ T cells sorted from blood. Noted subset: CD45RA+ positively selected.

The CDR3 nucleotides read TGTGCCAGCATTCCCCTTCAGATGGGGGACGATCAGCCCCAGCATTTT. Its protein product is CASIPLQMGDDQPQHF. The chain links TRBV28 to TRBJ1-5, with D possibly being TRBD1 (5 bases). The germline V gene has CDR1 MDHEN and CDR2 SYDVKM. With 7 bases removed from V and 5 bases from J, the gap between germline ends came to 21 bases. CDR3 length equals 16 residues.